The 19 T cell receptor beta chains below were found in one sample sequenced in a study of shared T cell receptors in the human thymus. Libraries were prepared by immunoSEQ multiplex PCR; TCRdb keeps only in-frame clonotypes and omits some of them. Among approximately 400,000 clones listed, 85% to 95% were seen once. The sequenced sample was thymocytes. The receptors derive from a human donor.

The chain recombines TRBV5-1 with TRBJ1-1; D is ambiguous. V dropped 0 bases and J dropped 3 bases, with 12 bases sitting between them. The CDR3 runs 15 residues. The V gene's germline CDR1 is SGHRS and CDR2 YFSETQ. The CDR3 DNA is TGCGCCAGCAGCTTGGGCTGGCTCGGGGACACTGAAGCTTTCTTT. Encoded protein: CASSLGWLGDTEAFF.

This chain uses TRBV27 with TRBJ2-1; 12 bases line up with TRBD2. The V and J ends lost 5 bases and 7 bases, in that order; junction bases with no gene match: 12. CDR3 size: 17 residues. The germline gives CDR1 MNHEY, CDR2 SMNVEV (reference sequence). CDR3 protein: CASSKSGTSGYLNEQFF. In nucleotides, the CDR3 is TGTGCCAGCAGTAAATCCGGGACTAGCGGGTATTTGAATGAGCAGTTCTTC.

The chain employs TRBV30 and TRBJ2-7; possible D gene TRBD2, 6 bases. Trimming shortened V by 3 bases and J by 8 bases, and 20 bases separated the two germline ends. The CDR3 has 14 residues. Germline loops: CDR1 GTSNPN, CDR2 SVGIG (reference sequence). This CDR3 reads CAWSTPGLWGQQYF. The CDR3 coding sequence is TGTGCCTGGAGCACGCCGGGACTCTGGGGACAGCAGTACTTC. The full variable domain, rest sourced from reference TRBV30 and TRBJ2-7, is SQTIHQWPATLVQPVGSPLSLECTVEGTSNPNLYWYRQAAGRGLQLLFYSVGIGQISSEVPQNLSASRPQDRQFILSSKKLLLSDSGFYLCAWSTPGLWGQQYFGPGTRLTVT.

The CDR3 sequence is CASSPRTVGGEQFF. The CDR3 DNA sequence: TGCGCCAGCAGCCCGAGGACAGTGGGGGGTGAGCAGTTCTTC. V gene TRBV5-1 combines with J gene TRBJ2-1; D tentatively fits TRBD1 or TRBD2 (6 bases each). The germline gives CDR1 SGHRS, CDR2 YFSETQ. V lost 4 bases to trimming and J lost 9 bases, with 17 bases between them. CDR3 length equals 14 residues.

V and J are TRBV5-6 and TRBJ2-5; D is unresolved. The V end was cut by 1 base, the J end by 1 base, with 14 bases between. CDR1 is SGHDT, CDR2 YYEEEE, per germline. The CDR3 consists of 16 residues. This chain's CDR3 is CASSLRPNLFQETQYF. For the CDR3, the DNA is TGTGCCAGCAGCTTGCGGCCTAACCTTTTCCAAGAGACCCAGTACTTC. Drawing the rest from reference TRBV5-6 and TRBJ2-5, the complete variable domain is DAGVTQSPTHLIKTRGQQVTLRCSPKSGHDTVSWYQQALGQGPQFIFQYYEEEERQRGNFPDRFSGHQFPNYSSELNVNALLLGDSALYLCASSLRPNLFQETQYFGPGTRLLVL.

The chain has TRBV11-1 and TRBJ2-5; weak D call: TRBD2 (5 bases). Germline V CDR1 and CDR2: SGHAT, FQDESV (reference sequence). V shed 4 bases and J shed 5 bases, with 17 bases lying between them. This CDR3 contains 15 residues. CDR3 amino acids: CASSSPRGPEETQYF. CDR3 nucleotide sequence: TGTGCCAGCAGCTCACCCCGAGGGCCGGAGGAGACCCAGTACTTC. Full variable domain (missing parts from reference TRBV11-1 and TRBJ2-5): EAEVAQSPRYKITEKSQAVAFWCDPISGHATLYWYRQILGQGPELLVQFQDESVVDDSQLPKDRFSAERLKGVDSTLKIQPAELGDSAMYLCASSSPRGPEETQYFGPGTRLLVL.

This chain connects TRBV7-9 to TRBJ1-2; maybe TRBD1 (6 bases). Trimming stripped 5 bases from V and 5 bases from J, with 12 bases between. Germline V lookup: CDR1 SEHNR, CDR2 FQNEAQ (reference sequence). This CDR3 region has 13 residues. The DNA of the CDR3 is TGTGCCAGCAGCCCCCGGACAGCGTATGGCTACACCTTC. The encoded protein is CASSPRTAYGYTF.

This chain links TRBV6-5 with TRBJ1-2; D gene ambiguous. Trimming shortened V by 2 bases and J by 2 bases, and 6 bases separated the two germline ends. The CDR3 loop spans 13 amino acids. The germline CDR1 and CDR2 sequences are MNHEY and SVGAGI. The DNA of the CDR3 is TGTGCCAGCAGTTACGGGAAAAACTATGGCTACACCTTC. This encodes CASSYGKNYGYTF.

The chain is built from TRBV7-2 and TRBJ2-7, with 13 bases matching TRBD2. This CDR3 has 14 amino acids. V gave up 6 bases and J gave up 7 bases; unmatched junction bases: 6. CDR1 is SGHTA and CDR2 is FQGNSA in the germline V gene. CDR3 amino acids: CASSFPGLAGEQYF. The CDR3 DNA follows: TGTGCCAGCAGTTTTCCGGGACTAGCGGGGGAGCAGTACTTC.

The chain recombines TRBV18 with TRBJ2-7; perhaps TRBD2 as D (6 bases). Trimming stripped 2 bases from V and 2 bases from J, with 7 bases between. Germline CDR1 KGHSH, CDR2 LQKENI. This CDR3 contains 13 residues. The CDR3, as DNA: TGTGCCAGCTCACCAAGGACTACCTACGAGCAGTACTTC. This encodes CASSPRTTYEQYF.

V is TRBV27 and J is TRBJ1-2; the D gene is possibly TRBD1 (6 bases). V lost 3 bases and J lost 4, with 18 bases in between. Germline lookup yields CDR1 MNHEY and CDR2 SMNVEV (reference sequence). The CDR3 contains 16 residues. The CDR3 DNA sequence: TGTGCCAGCAGTTTGAATTGGGCAGGGGCGGGCTATGGCTACACCTTC. Translated, it gives CASSLNWAGAGYGYTF.

The V and J genes are TRBV2 and TRBJ2-2; 8 bases are shared with TRBD2. Trimming removed 7 bases from V and 6 bases from J; junction bases left unmatched: 16. CDR3 length: 17 amino acids. Germline values: CDR1 SNHLY, CDR2 FYNNEI. CDR3: CASTRDGSGSCPGELFF. CDR3 nucleotide sequence: TGTGCCAGCACCCGCGATGGGAGCGGGAGTTGCCCCGGGGAGCTGTTTTTT.

This chain links TRBV28 with TRBJ2-6; D is unresolved. The CDR3 spans 16 residues. V was pared by 6 bases and J by 4 bases, with 16 bases between. In germline, CDR1 is MDHEN, CDR2 SYDVKM. CDR3 coding DNA: TGTGCCAGCAGCCCTCTACGGGTTTCCGGGGCCAACGTCCTGACTTTC. It yields the protein CASSPLRVSGANVLTF.

This clone was observed a handful of times. The genes are TRBV5-6 and TRBJ1-2; D is ambiguous. This CDR3 has 16 amino acids. Germline values: CDR1 SGHDT, CDR2 YYEEEE. V was pared by 4 bases and J by 0 bases, with 16 bases between. In DNA, the CDR3 is TGTGCCAGCAGCCTCCAAGGCAGGCGCACTAACTATGGCTACACCTTC. It is translated as CASSLQGRRTNYGYTF.

The CDR3 reads CASSGTGGYEQYF. The CDR3 nucleotides are TGCGCCAGCAGTGGAACAGGGGGCTACGAGCAGTACTTC. This chain uses TRBV10-1 with TRBJ2-7; 8 bases are shared with TRBD1. With V trimmed by 4 bases and J by 3 bases, 2 bases remained unmatched. Germline loops: CDR1 WNHNN, CDR2 SYGVQD (reference sequence). This CDR3 is built from 13 residues.

The chain employs TRBV19 and TRBJ1-5; possibly TRBD1 for D (5 bases). This CDR3 region has 16 residues. Trimming took off 6 bases at V and 0 bases at J, with 15 bases between the two ends. Germline loops: CDR1 LNHDA, CDR2 SQIVND (reference sequence). CDR3 DNA: TGTGCCAGTAGCACGGGACGGACCCATAGCAATCAGCCCCAGCATTTT. It codes for CASSTGRTHSNQPQHF.

The chain uses TRBV18 and TRBJ2-1; D tentatively reads TRBD1 or TRBD2 (7 bases each). V was pared by 3 bases and J by 0 bases, with 18 bases between. The CDR3 loop spans 18 amino acids. The germline CDR1 and CDR2 sequences are KGHSH and LQKENI. CDR3 amino acids: CASSPGRGHSLSYNEQFF. CDR3 DNA sequence: TGTGCCAGCTCACCGGGGAGGGGGCACTCCCTCTCCTACAATGAGCAGTTCTTC.

V usage is TRBV18 and J usage is TRBJ1-4; unclear D gene. Germline V gene sequence: CDR1 KGHSH, CDR2 LQKENI. This CDR3 spans 13 amino acids. Trimming stripped 8 bases from V and 0 bases from J, with 7 bases between. The CDR3 reads CASETATNEKLFF. In DNA, the CDR3 is TGTGCCAGCGAAACTGCAACTAATGAAAAACTGTTTTTT. Based on the CDR3 plus reference TRBV18 and TRBJ1-4, the full variable domain is NAGVMQNPRHLVRRRGQEARLRCSPMKGHSHVYWYRQLPEEGLKFMVYLQKENIIDESGMPKERFSAEFPKEGPSILRIQQVVRGDSAAYFCASETATNEKLFFGSGTQLSVL.

The chain has TRBV14 and TRBJ2-6; D gene ambiguous. Germline CDR1 and CDR2: SGHDN and FVKESK. The V and J ends lost 4 bases and 4 bases respectively, with 11 bases between them. This CDR3 is built from 15 residues. The DNA of the CDR3 is TGTGCCAGCAGCCGCGCCCGAGGAGGGGCCAACGTCCTGACTTTC. As protein: CASSRARGGANVLTF.